Listed here are 24 T cell receptor beta chains from one sample, sequenced in a study of human T cells and chemical hapten exposure. TCRdb re-derived calls from the RACE reads in MiXCR, one entry per CDR3 protein. The table includes under 450,000 distinct CDR3 sequences, under 6.5% detected once. Regarding time point: patch test 2, 6 weeks after DPC sensitization. Treatment given: therapeutic diphenylcyclopropenone sensitization with weekly scalp DPC. The source material was whole blood, sampled in connection with sensitization to the hapten diphenylcyclopropenone (DPC). The origin of the receptors is a woman between 18 and 30 years old with alopecia areata. Some clones in this sample may be carry-over from other donors' samples.

At least ten counts were recorded for this clonotype. The chain links TRBV4-3 to TRBJ1-2, with no clear D. The V gene's germline CDR1 is LGHNA and CDR2 YSLEER. Trimming shortened V by 4 bases and J by 8 bases, and 14 bases separated the two germline ends. The CDR3 consists of 13 residues. The CDR3 reads CASSPLPGRGYTF. The CDR3 bases are TGCGCCAGCAGCCCACTGCCGGGAAGAGGCTACACCTTC.

The CDR3: CASSLPTSRTDTQYF. CDR3 DNA sequence: TGTGCCAGCAGCCTCCCGACTTCTCGCACAGATACGCAGTATTTT. The genes are TRBV7-2 and TRBJ2-3; D remains ambiguous. Per the germline V gene, CDR1 is SGHTA and CDR2 is FQGNSA. The CDR3 has 15 amino acids. The ends were cut back, 5 bases at V and 1 base at J, with 13 bases in the middle.

This clonotype has a handful of counts. The chain carries TRBV7-2 and TRBJ2-3; 14 bases agree with TRBD2. The germline V gene encodes CDR1 SGHTA and CDR2 FQGNSA. Trimming removed 5 bases from V and 0 bases from J; junction bases left unmatched: 13. The CDR3 length is 20 residues. The chain's CDR3 is CASSPLRPGLAGVSTDTQYF. The CDR3 DNA sequence: TGTGCCAGCAGCCCCCTCCGACCGGGACTAGCGGGGGTCAGCACAGATACGCAGTATTTT.

This clonotype has a handful of counts. This chain connects TRBV6-2 or TRBV6-3 to TRBJ2-3, with 9 positions matching TRBD1. This CDR3 is built from 15 residues. J was trimmed by 1 base and V by 7 bases; bases with no gene match: 6. Germline V gene lookup returns CDR1 MNHEY and CDR2 SVGEGT. The CDR3 nucleotides read TGTGCCAGCATCGGACAGGGGTACGGCACAGATACGCAGTATTTT. Its protein product is CASIGQGYGTDTQYF.

This clonotype was counted at least ten times. The chain couples TRBV6-6 to TRBJ1-1; D is unclear. V was trimmed by 7 bases and J by 3 bases, leaving 9 bases between them. This CDR3 is 12 amino acids long. Germline V gene sequence: CDR1 MNHNY, CDR2 SVGAGI (reference sequence). The DNA of the CDR3 is TGTGCCAGCAACTATGTGGACACTGAAGCTTTCTTT. Its protein is CASNYVDTEAFF.

The table lists this clonotype with a few counts. The chain combines TRBV9 with TRBJ2-1; no reliable D call. CDR1 and CDR2 from the germline V gene are SGDLS and YYNGEE. This CDR3 is built from 18 residues. Deletions cut 3 bases from V and 2 bases from J, with 21 bases between. CDR3 amino acids: CASSGNPFGPAAYNEQFF. CDR3 bases: TGTGCCAGCAGCGGAAATCCCTTTGGACCTGCGGCCTACAATGAGCAGTTCTTC.

This clonotype was observed at least ten times. V is TRBV29-1 and J is TRBJ1-1, with D possibly matching TRBD1 (6 bases). The CDR3 totals 13 residues. Trimming cost V 6 bases and J 0 bases, with 11 bases left between them. Germline V lookup: CDR1 SQVTM, CDR2 ANQGSEA. CDR3: CSVNRAMNTEAFF. DNA for the CDR3: TGCAGCGTAAACAGGGCTATGAACACTGAAGCTTTCTTT.

There are many counts of this clonotype. The genes are TRBV20-1 and TRBJ2-7; 9 positions agree with TRBD2. Germline loops: CDR1 DFQATT, CDR2 SNEGSKA (reference sequence). The CDR3 runs to 14 residues. After removal of 1 base from V and 1 base from J, the junction contained 2 bases not matched to a gene. The CDR3 reads CSARGAGGSYEQYF. As DNA, the CDR3 is TGCAGTGCTAGAGGAGCGGGGGGTTCCTACGAGCAGTACTTC.

This clonotype was counted at least ten times. The V call is TRBV7-6, the J call TRBJ1-3; D gene unclear. CDR3 length equals 14 residues. V was trimmed by 1 base and J by 0 bases, leaving 4 bases between them. The germline gives CDR1 SGHVS, CDR2 FNYEAQ. The CDR3 DNA reads TGTGCCAGCAGCTTAGGCAGCTCTGGAAACACCATATATTTT. Residues: CASSLGSSGNTIYF.

CDR3: CSAGQYTDTQYF. In nucleotides, the CDR3 is TGCAGTGCTGGACAGTACACAGATACGCAGTATTTT. The chain employs TRBV20-1 and TRBJ2-3, with a possible D match to TRBD1 (6 bases). This CDR3 is 12 amino acids long. Trimming took 5 bases from V and 2 from J, leaving 8 bases between them. Germline V gene sequence: CDR1 DFQATT, CDR2 SNEGSKA (reference sequence).

This chain links TRBV5-5 with TRBJ2-6; 7 positions agree with TRBD1. The germline V gene encodes CDR1 SGHKS and CDR2 YYEKEE (reference sequence). V was pared by 4 bases and J by 0 bases, with 13 bases of the junction left unmatched. This CDR3 is built from 19 residues. CDR3 residues: CASSPVPGQILSGANVLTF. CDR3 nucleotide sequence: TGTGCCAGCAGCCCGGTTCCGGGACAGATACTCTCTGGGGCCAACGTCCTGACTTTC.

The rearrangement links TRBV18 to TRBJ1-4; D gene unclear. This CDR3 contains 14 residues. V was pared by 1 base and J by 4 bases, with 7 bases between. Germline assignment: CDR1 KGHSH and CDR2 LQKENI. The CDR3 here is CASSPRQVNEKLFF. The DNA for the CDR3 is TGTGCCAGCTCACCACGGCAGGTTAATGAAAAACTGTTTTTT.

This chain's CDR3 is CASNIRGGKEYF. The CDR3 nucleotides read TGCGCCAGCAACATTAGGGGGGGAAAAGAGTACTTC. This rearrangement joins TRBV4-3 to TRBJ2-7; tentatively, D is TRBD2 (7 bases). The CDR3 length is 12 residues. The V end was cut by 7 bases, the J end by 11 bases, with 18 bases between. Per the germline V gene, CDR1 is LGHNA and CDR2 is YSLEER.

This clonotype showed up many times. The J gene is TRBJ1-2, the V gene TRBV5-1, with TRBD1 identical over 7 bases. Germline V gene lookup returns CDR1 SGHRS and CDR2 YFSETQ. V shed 0 bases, J shed 4 bases, and the junction held 3 bases outside the gene matches. The CDR3 covers 14 residues. The CDR3: CASSLGDSTYGYTF. The CDR3 bases are TGCGCCAGCAGCTTGGGGGACAGTACCTATGGCTACACCTTC.

The rearrangement links TRBV7-2 to TRBJ2-3, with D unclear. The CDR3 length is 15 residues. Germline V gene lookup returns CDR1 SGHTA and CDR2 FQGNSA. V was clipped by 4 bases and J by 2 bases, with 13 bases between them. The CDR3 spells CASSYTGQDTDTQYF. CDR3 coding DNA: TGTGCCAGCAGCTATACTGGGCAGGACACAGATACGCAGTATTTT.

The gene calls are TRBV7-3 and TRBJ2-7; no clear D gene. The V and J ends lost 2 bases and 1 base respectively, with 12 bases between them. This CDR3 region has 15 residues. CDR1 SGHTA and CDR2 FQGTGA come from the germline V gene. Here the CDR3 reads CASSLSPLESYEQYF. CDR3 in DNA: TGTGCCAGCAGCTTATCTCCGTTAGAGTCCTACGAGCAGTACTTC.

Many counts were recorded for this clonotype. The V gene is TRBV27, the J gene TRBJ1-1; TRBD1 matches at 7 bases. From germline, CDR1 is MNHEY and CDR2 SMNVEV (reference sequence). Trimming cost V 8 bases and J 4 bases; bases outside gene matches: 10. There are 14 residues in the CDR3. CDR3 protein: CASRGGQLLTEAFF. The CDR3 DNA reads TGTGCCAGCCGTGGGGGACAGTTACTCACTGAAGCTTTCTTT.

This chain links TRBV20-1 with TRBJ2-7, with TRBD1 identical over 10 bases. Per germline, CDR1 DFQATT and CDR2 SNEGSKA (reference sequence). V lost 6 bases, J lost 2 bases, and 10 bases stayed unmatched. The CDR3 length is 15 residues. CDR3 loop: CSALPGTGDPYEQYF. CDR3 bases: TGCAGTGCCCTTCCCGGGACAGGGGACCCCTACGAGCAGTACTTC.

In its sample, this clonotype was seen many times. J is TRBJ1-6 and V is TRBV6-5, with D uncertain. The CDR3 has 15 amino acids. V lost 0 bases and J 5 bases, leaving 8 bases between the germline ends. Germline V gene sequence: CDR1 MNHEY, CDR2 SVGAGI. CDR3 sequence: CASSYSRGNNSPLHF. The CDR3, as DNA: TGTGCCAGCAGTTACTCGAGAGGGAATAATTCACCCCTCCACTTT.

The chain carries TRBV7-3 and TRBJ2-3, with D perhaps TRBD2 (5 bases). Germline V gene sequence: CDR1 SGHTA, CDR2 FQGTGA. The CDR3 contains 15 residues. The germline V and J ends were trimmed by 5 bases and 1 base, with 13 bases remaining between them. CDR3: CASSQPGNGTDTQYF. The CDR3 coding sequence is TGTGCCAGCAGCCAGCCGGGGAACGGCACAGATACGCAGTATTTT.

This clonotype was detected many times. The CDR3 loop is CASSTREDYGYTF. In nucleotides, the CDR3 is TGTGCCAGCAGTACCCGGGAGGACTATGGCTACACCTTC. This chain connects TRBV12-3 or TRBV12-4 to TRBJ1-2; D is ambiguous. This CDR3 contains 13 residues. Trimming removed 5 bases from V and 3 bases from J, with 10 bases in between.

The chain uses TRBV10-3 and TRBJ1-1; D ambiguous. Germline CDR1 and CDR2: ENHRY and SYGVKD. Deletions cut 2 bases from V and 4 bases from J, with 2 bases between. This CDR3 is built from 11 residues. CDR3 in DNA: TGTGCCATCAGTGAGGGCACTGAAGCTTTCTTT. Encoded protein: CAISEGTEAFF.

V and J are TRBV5-1 and TRBJ2-3, with D perhaps TRBD1 (5 bases). The CDR3 spans 14 residues. Germline V gives CDR1 SGHRS, CDR2 YFSETQ. Trimming left V 2 bases short and J 8 bases short, with 15 bases between. The CDR3 DNA reads TGCGCCAGCAGCTTCTTCGACAGCCCCGGTACGCAGTATTTT. It is translated as CASSFFDSPGTQYF.

This clonotype was recorded at least ten times. The rearrangement uses TRBV4-2 and TRBJ1-3, with 9 bases aligning to TRBD1. The CDR3 has 18 residues. CDR1 is LGHNA and CDR2 is YNFKEQ in the germline V gene. J was trimmed by 5 bases and V by 0 bases; bases with no gene match: 11. The CDR3 here is CASSQDGGQGLNRNTIYF. The DNA of the CDR3 is TGTGCCAGCAGCCAAGATGGGGGACAGGGCTTAAATCGAAACACCATATATTTT.